Shown below are 24 T cell receptor beta chains from a single sample sequenced in a study of T cell responses to AZD1222 COVID-19 vaccine. Only in-frame clones appear in the TCRdb table, and some are missing; sequencing was by immunoSEQ multiplex PCR. The sample carries about 120,000 clones, more than 75% recorded once. This specimen consisted of peripheral blood, obtained on day 0 of AZD1222 vaccination. These receptors came from an adult in good health.

The sample holds one count of this clone. The V gene is TRBV6-4, the J gene TRBJ2-3; possibly TRBD1 for D (6 bases). V was cut by 0 bases and J by 3 bases, with 10 bases left in between. Germline values: CDR1 MRHNA, CDR2 SNTAGT. The CDR3 consists of 15 residues. CDR3 sequence reads: CASSDSRDTTDTQYF. As DNA, the CDR3 is TGTGCCAGCAGTGACTCGAGGGACACAACAGATACGCAGTATTTT.

CDR3: CASSLEWGSYQPQHF. The CDR3 DNA reads TGTGCCAGCAGCTTAGAATGGGGATCCTATCAGCCCCAGCATTTT. The chain is built from TRBV7-2 and TRBJ1-5; D unresolved. CDR1 is SGHTA and CDR2 is FQGNSA in the germline V gene. This CDR3 spans 15 amino acids. The V end lost 1 base, the J end lost 5 bases, and 12 bases lay between the germline ends.

The chain links TRBV7-9 to TRBJ2-3; the D gene is possibly TRBD2 (6 bases). CDR3 length: 14 amino acids. The ends were cut back, 2 bases at V and 6 bases at J, with 12 bases in the middle. Germline loops: CDR1 SEHNR, CDR2 FQNEAQ (reference sequence). CDR3 protein: CASSLIRAGDTQYF. The CDR3 coding sequence is TGTGCCAGCAGCTTAATTCGGGCGGGGGATACGCAGTATTTT.

This chain links TRBV4-1 with TRBJ1-1; D possibly corresponds to TRBD1 (5 bases). V was pared by 0 bases and J by 8 bases, with 10 bases between. The CDR3 loop spans 13 amino acids. CDR1 is MGHRA and CDR2 is YSYEKL in the germline V gene. CDR3 DNA: TGCGCCAGCAGCCAAGATCGGGGCAGGGAAGCTTTCTTT. Its protein is CASSQDRGREAFF.

The chain uses TRBV5-8 and TRBJ2-7; tentatively, D is TRBD1 or TRBD2 (5 bases each). Germline CDR1 SGHTS, CDR2 YDEGEE. Trimming cost V 2 bases and J 0 bases, with 15 bases left between them. This CDR3 has 16 residues. The CDR3 region has the DNA TGTGCCAGCAGCTTCAACCGGGACGTCTACTCCTACGAGCAGTACTTC. This translates into CASSFNRDVYSYEQYF. Drawing the rest from reference TRBV5-8 and TRBJ2-7, the complete variable domain is EAGVTQSPTHLIKTRGQQATLRCSPISGHTSVYWYQQALGLGLQFLLWYDEGEERNRGNFPPRFSGRQFPNYSSELNVNALELEDSALYLCASSFNRDVYSYEQYFGPGTRLTVT.

The genes are TRBV10-3 and TRBJ2-2; D remains ambiguous. The CDR3 contains 14 residues. Trimming shortened V by 11 bases and J by 1 base, and 14 bases separated the two germline ends. CDR1 is ENHRY, CDR2 SYGVKD, per germline. CDR3 nucleotides: TGTGCCTCTAAGGAAAAGGAGAACACCGGGGAGCTGTTTTTT. Protein product: CASKEKENTGELFF.

The genes are TRBV9 and TRBJ1-3; weak D call: TRBD1 (5 bases). The CDR3 has 16 amino acids. V lost 2 bases and J lost 0, with 12 bases in between. Per germline, CDR1 SGDLS and CDR2 YYNGEE. CDR3 region: CASSVGPGRSGNTIYF. The CDR3 DNA reads TGTGCCAGCAGCGTGGGGCCGGGGCGCTCTGGAAACACCATATATTTT.

Here the CDR3 DNA reads TGTGCCAGCAGCGTAGGAGTAGGTGGCAGCTCCTACGAGCAGTACTTC. Translating gives CASSVGVGGSSYEQYF. This chain links TRBV9 with TRBJ2-7; D is unresolved. The germline V and J ends were trimmed by 0 bases and 0 bases, with 13 bases remaining between them. The CDR3 runs 16 residues. Looked up from germline, CDR1 is SGDLS and CDR2 is YYNGEE.

This chain joins TRBV5-4 and TRBJ2-3; TRBD2 matches 10 bases. This CDR3 is 16 amino acids long. J lost 3 bases, V lost 1 base, and 5 bases had no gene match. Germline loops: CDR1 SGHNT, CDR2 YYREEE (reference sequence). The DNA of the CDR3 is TGTGCCAGCAGCTTGAAGCGGGGGGGCCAAACAGATACGCAGTATTTT. As protein: CASSLKRGGQTDTQYF.

This clone came up once. This chain links TRBV27 with TRBJ1-1; tentative D call: TRBD1 (5 bases). The CDR3 totals 16 residues. V was shortened by 6 bases and J by 4 bases, with 21 bases between the two germline ends. Germline CDR1 is MNHEY and CDR2 is SMNVEV (reference sequence). This chain's CDR3 is CASSPTDPGGGTEAFF. DNA of the CDR3: TGTGCCAGCAGCCCTACGGACCCGGGGGGGGGCACTGAAGCTTTCTTT.

V usage is TRBV28 and J usage is TRBJ2-7; D perhaps matches TRBD1 (5 bases). Looked up from germline, CDR1 is MDHEN and CDR2 is SYDVKM. CDR3 length equals 13 residues. V was clipped by 8 bases and J by 0 bases, with 11 bases between them. The CDR3 nucleotides read TGTGCCAGCTTTTCGGACATCTCCTACGAGCAGTACTTC. Amino acids: CASFSDISYEQYF.

V gene TRBV7-9 combines with J gene TRBJ1-6; 7 bases align to TRBD1. V dropped 6 bases and J dropped 10; count of bases not matched to a gene: 6. Germline V gives CDR1 SEHNR, CDR2 FQNEAQ (reference sequence). The CDR3 extends over 13 amino acids. The CDR3 coding sequence is TGTGCCAGCAGGCCAACAGGGGAATCACCCCTCCACTTT. Protein product: CASRPTGESPLHF.

The chain joins TRBV28 to TRBJ1-6, with no clear D. The CDR3 consists of 14 residues. V lost 2 bases to trimming and J lost 5 bases, with 7 bases between them. Germline CDR1 is MDHEN and CDR2 is SYDVKM. CDR3 coding DNA: TGTGCCAGCAGTTTAGTCACGGATAATTCACCCCTCCACTTT. Translating it yields CASSLVTDNSPLHF.

The chain links TRBV11-3 to TRBJ2-2; 7 bases line up with TRBD1. The CDR3 has 16 residues. From germline, CDR1 is SGHNT and CDR2 YENEEA. V gave up 5 bases and J gave up 3 bases; unmatched junction bases: 9. CDR3 nucleotides: TGTGCCAGCAGCCGATCCGGGACAGTCGACACCGGGGAGCTGTTTTTT. Amino acids: CASSRSGTVDTGELFF.

This chain connects TRBV28 to TRBJ1-3; 8 bases line up with TRBD1. The CDR3 length is 14 residues. Unmatched junction bases numbered 3, after V lost 6 bases and J lost 2 bases. Germline V gene sequence: CDR1 MDHEN, CDR2 SYDVKM. The CDR3 DNA sequence: TGTGCCAGCAGGCCGACAGGGGCTGGAAACACCATATATTTT. Its protein product is CASRPTGAGNTIYF.

The CDR3 region has the DNA TGCAGCGTTACCAGTGGGGGTGAGCAGTTCTTC. The encoded protein is CSVTSGGEQFF. J is TRBJ2-1 and V is TRBV29-1; D is tentatively TRBD1 or TRBD2 (5 bases each). V shed 5 bases and J shed 9 bases, with 11 bases lying between them. The CDR3 extends over 11 amino acids. The germline V gene encodes CDR1 SQVTM and CDR2 ANQGSEA.

J is TRBJ2-3 and V is TRBV2; a weak D match, TRBD2 (6 bases). The germline V gene has CDR1 SNHLY and CDR2 FYNNEI. The CDR3 is made up of 15 amino acids. V lost 7 bases and J 4 bases, leaving 18 bases between the germline ends. The CDR3: CASTVSGRRADTQYF. The CDR3 DNA follows: TGTGCCAGCACAGTAAGCGGGCGAAGGGCAGATACGCAGTATTTT.

This chain joins TRBV29-1 and TRBJ1-4; D unclear. The germline V gene encodes CDR1 SQVTM and CDR2 ANQGSEA. The CDR3 loop spans 14 amino acids. V was trimmed by 5 bases and J by 3 bases, leaving 13 bases between them. The CDR3 loop is CSVSFSGANEKLFF. The DNA for the CDR3 is TGCAGCGTTAGTTTCTCCGGAGCTAATGAAAAACTGTTTTTT.

This clone came up once. The CDR3 bases are TGTGCCAGCAGCTTCGGGACTACCCCCATGGGCGGGGAGCTGTTTTTT. Encoded protein: CASSFGTTPMGGELFF. The chain links TRBV9 to TRBJ2-2; TRBD2 matches 7 bases. Unmatched junction bases numbered 13, after V lost 4 bases and J lost 7 bases. Germline V gene data show CDR1 as SGDLS and CDR2 as YYNGEE. This CDR3 has 16 amino acids.

The chain is built from TRBV2 and TRBJ1-1; D is perhaps TRBD1 (5 bases). Germline CDR1 SNHLY, CDR2 FYNNEI. The V end was cut by 6 bases, the J end by 0 bases, with 11 bases between. CDR3 length: 14 amino acids. The CDR3 here is CASSLGGLNTEAFF. DNA of the CDR3: TGTGCCAGCAGCTTGGGGGGACTGAACACTGAAGCTTTCTTT.

The chain employs TRBV6-6 and TRBJ1-1, with D tentatively TRBD1 (5 bases). The CDR3 covers 13 residues. The V gene's germline CDR1 is MNHNY and CDR2 SVGAGI (reference sequence). Trimming removed 0 bases at V and 6 bases at J, with 8 bases between. CDR3 protein: CASSYSQGSEAFF. The CDR3 DNA sequence: TGTGCCAGCAGTTACTCGCAGGGCTCTGAAGCTTTCTTT.

This chain joins TRBV5-1 and TRBJ2-7, with D unclear. CDR1 and CDR2 from the germline V gene are SGHRS and YFSETQ. Trimming cost V 4 bases and J 3 bases, with 17 bases left between them. This CDR3 has 15 residues. The CDR3: CASSPGSTPNYEQYF. The CDR3 bases are TGCGCCAGCAGCCCCGGTTCCACTCCAAACTACGAGCAGTACTTC.

The V and J genes are TRBV5-1 and TRBJ2-5, with 12 bases fitting TRBD2. Germline V gene lookup returns CDR1 SGHRS and CDR2 YFSETQ. The CDR3 contains 17 residues. V lost 1 base, J lost 2 bases, and 6 bases stayed unmatched. The CDR3 region is CASSLTPTSGSQETQYF. CDR3 nucleotide sequence: TGCGCCAGCAGCTTGACCCCGACTAGCGGGAGTCAAGAGACCCAGTACTTC.

This clone came up once. The chain couples TRBV5-8 to TRBJ1-5; 7 positions agree with TRBD1. The V segment lost 2 bases and the J segment 3 bases; nucleotides outside the gene matches: 8. CDR3 length equals 16 residues. CDR1 is SGHTS and CDR2 is YDEGEE in the germline V gene. The CDR3 protein is CASSLQGMGDNQPQHF. The CDR3 bases are TGTGCCAGCAGCTTACAGGGGATGGGGGACAATCAGCCCCAGCATTTT.